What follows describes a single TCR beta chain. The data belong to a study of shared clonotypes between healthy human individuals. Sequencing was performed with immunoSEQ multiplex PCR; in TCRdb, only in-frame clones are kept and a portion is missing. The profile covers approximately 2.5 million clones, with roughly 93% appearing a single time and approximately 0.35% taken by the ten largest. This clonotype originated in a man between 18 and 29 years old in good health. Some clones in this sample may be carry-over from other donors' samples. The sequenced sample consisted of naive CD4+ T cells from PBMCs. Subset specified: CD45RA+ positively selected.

Here the CDR3 DNA reads TGTGCTAGTGGTTTGGTATACGGGTCAGGGGGCGGCAATGAGCAGTTCTTC. It encodes CASGLVYGSGGGNEQFF. V gene TRBV12-5 combines with J gene TRBJ2-1; 8 bases match TRBD1. The CDR3 runs to 17 residues. Losses at the gene ends were 0 bases for V and 6 bases for J; bases not matched to a gene: 10. Germline CDR1 and CDR2: LGHNT and FRNRAP. Filled out from reference TRBV12-5 and TRBJ2-1, the complete variable domain reads DARVTQTPRHKVTEMGQEVTMRCQPILGHNTVFWYRQTMMQGLELLAYFRNRAPLDDSGMPKDRFSAEMPDATLATLKIQPSEPRDSAVYFCASGLVYGSGGGNEQFFGPGTRLTVL.